This T cell receptor beta chain was sequenced in a study of T cell repertoires in cytomegalovirus infection. Across the whole study: Carrying CMV and the relevant HLA type showed in public TCR beta signatures. General study findings and limits: The cumulative frequency of public TCR beta families distinguished individuals who carried CMV together with the relevant HLA. Across the ex vivo response, the dominant clonotypes were HLA-C-restricted CMV-specific TCR beta clonotypes.

This clonotype occurred many times. As yet, its antigen is unknown. The CDR3 spans 13 residues. Deletions cut 6 bases from V and 0 bases from J, with 7 bases between. Germline V lookup: CDR1 SGHTA, CDR2 FQGNSA. TCRdb reprocessed the reads via MiXCR and lists one record per CDR3 protein. The sample holds 150,000 or so distinct CDR3 sequences; about 6.3% are singletons and the top ten take approximately 18%. This sequence was found in a human donor in good health (CMV status not recorded). Some clones in this sample may be carry-over from other donors' samples. Sequenced material: PBMCs. The rearrangement uses TRBV7-2 and TRBJ2-3, with D hard to call. The CDR3 loop reads CASRPRSTDTQYF. CDR3 in DNA: TGTGCCAGCAGACCGAGAAGCACAGATACGCAGTATTTT. Looking up the rest from reference TRBV7-2 and TRBJ2-3 gives the full variable domain: GAGVSQSPSNKVTEKGKDVELRCDPISGHTALYWYRQSLGQGLEFLIYFQGNSAPDKSGLPSDRFSAERTGGSVSTLTIQRTQQEDSAVYLCASRPRSTDTQYFGPGTRLTVL.